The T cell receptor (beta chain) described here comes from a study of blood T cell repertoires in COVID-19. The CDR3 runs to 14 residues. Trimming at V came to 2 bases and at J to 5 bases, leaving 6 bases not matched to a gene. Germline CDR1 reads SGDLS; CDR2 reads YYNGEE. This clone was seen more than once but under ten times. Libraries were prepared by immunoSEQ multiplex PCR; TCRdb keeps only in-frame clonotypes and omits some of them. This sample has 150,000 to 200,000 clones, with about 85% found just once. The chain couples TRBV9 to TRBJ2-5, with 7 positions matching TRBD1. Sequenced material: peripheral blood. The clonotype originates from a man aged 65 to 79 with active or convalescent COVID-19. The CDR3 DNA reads TGTGCCAGCAGCGTCAAGGGGGCGGCGGAGACCCAGTACTTC. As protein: CASSVKGAAETQYF.